The present TCR beta chain was sequenced within a study of blood T cell repertoires in COVID-19. The CDR3 is 13 amino acids. The germline V gene has CDR1 MNHEY and CDR2 SVGAGI. V dropped 7 bases and J dropped 6 bases, with 16 bases sitting between them. Sequenced by immunoSEQ multiplex PCR; TCRdb stores in-frame clones only, minus some. The data hold approximately 250,000 clones, with more than 85% observed a single time. The sample consisted of peripheral blood. V is TRBV6-5 and J is TRBJ2-7; weak D call: TRBD1 (5 bases). This receptor was identified in a man aged 18 to 29 with active or convalescent COVID-19. In nucleotides, the CDR3 is TGTGCCAGCAAGGTTCTTTCAGGGCCCGAGCAGTACTTC. Its protein product is CASKVLSGPEQYF.